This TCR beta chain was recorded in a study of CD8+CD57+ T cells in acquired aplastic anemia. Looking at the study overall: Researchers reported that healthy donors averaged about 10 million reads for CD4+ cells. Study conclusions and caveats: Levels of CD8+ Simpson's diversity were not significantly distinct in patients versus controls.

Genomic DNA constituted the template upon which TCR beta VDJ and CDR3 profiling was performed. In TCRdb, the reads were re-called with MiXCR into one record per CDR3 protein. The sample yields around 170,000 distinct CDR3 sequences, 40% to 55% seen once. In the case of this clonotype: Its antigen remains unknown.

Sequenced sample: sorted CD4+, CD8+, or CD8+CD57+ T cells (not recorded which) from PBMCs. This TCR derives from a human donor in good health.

The CDR3 here is CAIRDIAGTGAELFF. The CDR3 nucleotides are TGTGCCATCCGAGACATAGCGGGCACCGGAGCGGAGCTGTTTTTT. The V gene is TRBV10-3, the J gene TRBJ2-2; 7 positions agree with TRBD2. The V segment lost 8 bases and the J segment 10 bases; nucleotides outside the gene matches: 16. The CDR3 runs to 15 residues. CDR1 ENHRY and CDR2 SYGVKD come from the germline V gene.